One sample yielded the 14 T cell receptor beta chains listed below, sequenced in a study of response to subunit inactivated influenza vaccine. MiXCR, applied by TCRdb to the RT-PCR reads, yields one record per CDR3 protein. Of 500,000 or so distinct CDR3 sequences listed, roughly 9.7% are singletons. The sample consisted of PBMCs from blood, taken roughly 45 days after vaccination. The receptors stem from a man aged 45 to 65 who received an inactivated influenza vaccine.

The V and J genes are TRBV7-9 and TRBJ2-1; TRBD2 agrees at 7 bases. CDR3 length: 15 residues. J was trimmed by 6 bases and V by 1 base; bases with no gene match: 6. The V gene's germline CDR1 is SEHNR and CDR2 FQNEAQ (reference sequence). The chain's CDR3 is CASSLGVGGGNEQFF. CDR3 coding DNA: TGTGCCAGCAGCTTAGGTGTTGGCGGGGGCAATGAGCAGTTCTTC.

This clonotype was picked up a small number of times. The V call is TRBV12-3 or TRBV12-4, the J call TRBJ2-7; TRBD1 agrees at 9 bases. The J segment lost 5 bases and the V segment lost 3 bases, leaving 5 bases of the junction unmatched. CDR3 length: 14 residues. As DNA, the CDR3 is TGTGCCAGCAGTTTTAGGACAGGGGACCACGAGCAGTACTTC. As protein: CASSFRTGDHEQYF.

This clonotype was counted only a few times. The chain couples TRBV6-1 to TRBJ1-4; a weak D match, TRBD1 (6 bases). The CDR3 is 13 amino acids. Between the trimmed V and J ends, which lost 6 bases and 5 bases, there was a span of 10 bases. CDR1 and CDR2 (germline): MNHNS, SASEGT. The CDR3 here is CASRGGGNEKLFF. The CDR3 nucleotides read TGTGCCAGCAGGGGCGGGGGCAATGAAAAACTGTTTTTT.

V is TRBV5-1 and J is TRBJ2-3; a possible D gene is TRBD2 (6 bases). Looked up from germline, CDR1 is SGHRS and CDR2 is YFSETQ. V gave up 0 bases and J gave up 3 bases, with 14 bases separating them. This CDR3 has 16 amino acids. CDR3 protein: CASSLVGSIGTDTQYF. The DNA of the CDR3 is TGCGCCAGCAGCTTGGTCGGGAGTATTGGTACAGATACGCAGTATTTT. Together with reference TRBV5-1 and TRBJ2-3, the CDR3 gives the full variable domain: KAGVTQTPRYLIKTRGQQVTLSCSPISGHRSVSWYQQTPGQGLQFLFEYFSETQRNKGNFPGRFSGRQFSNSRSEMNVSTLELGDSALYLCASSLVGSIGTDTQYFGPGTRLTVL.

The genes are TRBV5-1 and TRBJ2-1, with unresolved D. The CDR3 runs to 14 residues. CDR1 and CDR2 from the germline V gene are SGHRS and YFSETQ. V was pared by 4 bases and J by 4 bases, with 12 bases between. In DNA, the CDR3 is TGCGCCAGCAGCCCGAGCATGGGTTACAATGAGCAGTTCTTC. It specifies CASSPSMGYNEQFF.

This clonotype appeared many times. The chain is built from TRBV20-1 and TRBJ2-7, with 12 bases aligning to TRBD2. Germline trimming cut 3 bases from V and 2 bases from J; bases unmatched to any gene: 5. The germline gives CDR1 DFQATT, CDR2 SNEGSKA (reference sequence). This CDR3 region has 15 residues. The CDR3 nucleotides read TGCAGTGCTAGGGGCCGGACTAGCGGGACCTACGAGCAGTACTTC. It translates to CSARGRTSGTYEQYF.

Many counts were recorded for this clonotype. The rearrangement links TRBV12-3 or TRBV12-4 to TRBJ1-5; no firm D call. V dropped 2 bases and J dropped 3 bases, with 8 bases sitting between them. This CDR3 has 14 amino acids. The CDR3 DNA reads as TGTGCCAGCAGTTTATGGCAGTCCAATCAGCCCCAGCATTTT. Its translation: CASSLWQSNQPQHF.

A few counts support this clonotype. This CDR3 is CASSFVAGGSYNEQFF. The CDR3 DNA sequence: TGTGCCAGCAGTTTCGTAGCGGGAGGGTCCTACAATGAGCAGTTCTTC. The chain carries TRBV28 and TRBJ2-1; 11 bases agree with TRBD2. CDR1 and CDR2 from the germline V gene are MDHEN and SYDVKM. The CDR3 has 16 residues. V shed 3 bases and J 1 base; nucleotides not matched to a gene: 2.

This clonotype has ten or more counts. The rearrangement uses TRBV7-8 and TRBJ1-1, with D perhaps TRBD1 (5 bases). The germline V gene encodes CDR1 SGHVS and CDR2 FQNEAQ. This CDR3 region has 13 residues. The V gene lost 1 base and the J gene lost 8 bases, with 11 bases spanning the gap. CDR3 protein: CASSLGPTDEAFF. The CDR3 DNA reads TGTGCCAGCAGCTTAGGCCCGACAGACGAAGCTTTCTTT.

This clonotype was counted only a few times. CDR3 sequence (DNA): TGTGCCAGCAGCTTAACGTTAGCGGCCGAGCAGTTCTTC. It translates to CASSLTLAAEQFF. This chain uses TRBV7-3 with TRBJ2-1; D perhaps matches TRBD2 (6 bases). CDR3 length equals 13 residues. Trimming pared 0 bases from V and 10 bases from J, leaving 10 bases between. Germline CDR1 reads SGHTA; CDR2 reads FQGTGA.

This clonotype was observed at least ten times. This chain uses TRBV28 with TRBJ1-2; perhaps TRBD1 as D (5 bases). Looked up from germline, CDR1 is MDHEN and CDR2 is SYDVKM. The V end was cut by 7 bases, the J end by 7 bases, with 19 bases between. CDR3 length: 14 amino acids. The CDR3 spells CASIGGGGVPGYTF. The CDR3, as DNA: TGTGCCAGCATCGGGGGGGGTGGCGTTCCTGGCTACACCTTC.

A few counts support this clonotype. The chain carries TRBV15 and TRBJ1-2; D gene uncertain. The CDR3 has 13 amino acids. CDR1 and CDR2 from the germline V gene are LNHNV and YYDKDF (reference sequence). V dropped 1 base and J dropped 7 bases, with 10 bases sitting between them. The CDR3 here is CATSRGLIGGYTF. CDR3 bases: TGTGCCACCAGCAGAGGCCTTATTGGTGGCTACACCTTC.

This sequence joins TRBV20-1 and TRBJ1-4; D gene uncertain. The CDR3 sequence is 14 residues long. Germline V gives CDR1 DFQATT, CDR2 SNEGSKA (reference sequence). Deletions cut 6 bases from V and 0 bases from J, with 11 bases between. CDR3 sequence: CSAQRTATNEKLFF. The CDR3 DNA sequence: TGCAGTGCCCAGAGAACTGCAACTAATGAAAAACTGTTTTTT.

The table lists this clonotype with many counts. The CDR3: CASSSRDRAGELFF. DNA of the CDR3: TGTGCCAGCAGTTCCCGGGACAGGGCCGGGGAGCTGTTTTTT. This chain uses TRBV12-3 or TRBV12-4 with TRBJ2-2, with TRBD1 matching 9 bases. The CDR3 loop spans 14 amino acids. The V and J ends lost 4 bases and 6 bases, in that order; junction bases with no gene match: 3.